Below are 28 T cell receptor beta chains sequenced from a single sample in a study of monozygotic twins with inflammatory bowel disease. TCRdb processed the 5' RACE reads again and assigns one entry to each CDR3 protein, with no DNA. The table lists approximately 160,000 distinct CDR3 sequences. The sequenced sample consisted of blood. The receptors stem from a human donor with ulcerative colitis or Crohn's disease, or a healthy co-twin of an affected twin (not recorded which).

The chain uses TRBV7-6 and TRBJ2-2. The CDR3 covers 14 residues. In germline, CDR1 is SGHVS, CDR2 FNYEAQ. CDR3 residues: CASSFKGNTGELFF.

The chain combines TRBV20-1 with TRBJ2-7; TCRdb outputs TRBD1, but without DNA this stays unchecked. The CDR3 runs to 13 residues. Germline V lookup: CDR1 DFQATT, CDR2 SNEGSKA (reference sequence). CDR3 region: CSATRDRGYEQYF.

CDR3 loop: CSASPSGRWYEQYF. The chain links TRBV20-1 to TRBJ2-7; without DNA, the TCRdb call of TRBD2 cannot be checked. The CDR3 contains 14 residues. Germline CDR1 is DFQATT and CDR2 is SNEGSKA (reference sequence).

V usage is TRBV5-5 and J usage is TRBJ2-3; the D call from TCRdb, TRBD2, cannot be confirmed without DNA. Germline CDR1 reads SGHKS; CDR2 reads YYEKEE (reference sequence). CDR3 size: 16 residues. The CDR3 loop is CASSLNIAGDTDTQYF.

The chain has TRBV5-5 and TRBJ2-1; TCRdb calls TRBD1, which cannot be checked without DNA. CDR1 is SGHKS, CDR2 YYEKEE, per germline (reference sequence). The CDR3 is 13 amino acids. The CDR3 is CASSGQAANEQIF.

The gene calls are TRBV18 and TRBJ1-5. The CDR3 consists of 14 residues. Per germline, CDR1 KGHSH and CDR2 LQKENI. CDR3: CASSPVGGNQPQHF. The full variable domain, completed using reference TRBV18 and TRBJ1-5, is NAGVMQNPRHLVRRRGQEARLRCSPMKGHSHVYWYRQLPEEGLKFMVYLQKENIIDESGMPKERFSAEFPKEGPSILRIQQVVRGDSAAYFCASSPVGGNQPQHFGDGTRLSIL.

The rearrangement joins TRBV5-1 to TRBJ2-3; there is no DNA to check the TCRdb D call of TRBD1. Germline lookup yields CDR1 SGHRS and CDR2 YFSETQ. There are 14 residues in the CDR3. The CDR3: CASSLQGITDTQYF.

The chain couples TRBV28 to TRBJ2-7. The CDR3 consists of 13 residues. The germline V gene encodes CDR1 MDHEN and CDR2 SYDVKM. The chain's CDR3 is CASSVGGHYEQYF.

The chain links TRBV5-5 to TRBJ1-2; TCRdb outputs TRBD1, but without DNA this stays unchecked. The CDR3 extends over 13 amino acids. The germline V gene encodes CDR1 SGHKS and CDR2 YYEKEE (reference sequence). The CDR3 loop is CASSLGVSYGYTF.

The J gene is TRBJ1-6, the V gene TRBV5-1; absent DNA, TCRdb's TRBD1 call cannot be checked. The CDR3 totals 18 residues. Germline CDR1 and CDR2: SGHRS and YFSETQ. CDR3 region: CASSPGQGFRTYNSPLHF.

The chain employs TRBV11-1 and TRBJ2-1; the D call from TCRdb, TRBD1, cannot be confirmed without DNA. The CDR3 is 15 residues long. Germline-derived CDR1 and CDR2 are SGHAT and FQDESV (reference sequence). The CDR3 protein is CASSFDRTPYNEQFF.

V is TRBV11-2 and J is TRBJ2-2; TCRdb's D call of TRBD1 is untestable without DNA. Germline assignment: CDR1 SGHAT and CDR2 FQNNGV. This CDR3 has 16 residues. The CDR3 region is CASSFKGGLNTGELFF.

This sequence joins TRBV20-1 and TRBJ2-1; TCRdb lists TRBD1, though no DNA is available to test this call. This CDR3 is 15 amino acids long. Germline-derived CDR1 and CDR2 are DFQATT and SNEGSKA (reference sequence). CDR3 residues: CSAREGRRKGNEQFF.

The rearrangement links TRBV20-1 to TRBJ2-7; TCRdb's D gene call, TRBD2, goes unchecked for lack of DNA. CDR1 and CDR2 (germline): DFQATT, SNEGSKA (reference sequence). The CDR3 spans 14 residues. CDR3 protein: CSAVTSGPDYEQYF.

The chain uses TRBV6-1 and TRBJ2-1. Germline lookup yields CDR1 MNHNS and CDR2 SASEGT. This CDR3 has 16 residues. The CDR3 here is CASSEPLGIYYNEQFF.

V is TRBV19 and J is TRBJ2-3; the D call of TRBD1 rests on TCRdb alone, since no DNA is present to check it. Germline V gene data show CDR1 as LNHDA and CDR2 as SQIVND (reference sequence). The CDR3 has 15 amino acids. This CDR3 is CASSIGRLARDTQYF.

The rearrangement joins TRBV7-2 to TRBJ2-3. CDR1 is SGHTA, CDR2 FQGNSA, per germline. The CDR3 sequence is 14 residues long. The chain's CDR3 is CASSSRAPTDTQYF.

V usage is TRBV14 and J usage is TRBJ2-7; TCRdb's D call, TRBD1, is unchecked because there is no DNA. The CDR3 has 16 amino acids. CDR1 SGHDN and CDR2 FVKESK come from the germline V gene. The CDR3 protein is CASSPIPGGSSYEQYF.

The chain carries TRBV18 and TRBJ1-2; TCRdb indicates TRBD1, and absent DNA this call remains unverified. Germline V lookup: CDR1 KGHSH, CDR2 LQKENI. This CDR3 is built from 16 residues. The CDR3 sequence is CASSLGTGHRSGGYTF.

The chain carries TRBV28 and TRBJ2-4; TCRdb's D call, TRBD1, is unchecked because there is no DNA. The CDR3 is made up of 13 amino acids. Germline assignment: CDR1 MDHEN and CDR2 SYDVKM. CDR3 in amino acids: CASSLPGENIQYF.

The chain is built from TRBV7-3 and TRBJ1-5; TCRdb returns TRBD1, unconfirmable since there is no DNA. Germline V gene sequence: CDR1 SGHTA, CDR2 FQGTGA. This CDR3 is built from 13 residues. CDR3 amino acids: CASSSTGNQPQHF.

This chain links TRBV6-5 with TRBJ1-1; TCRdb returns TRBD1, unconfirmable since there is no DNA. The length of the CDR3 is 12 residues. Germline loops: CDR1 MNHEY, CDR2 SVGAGI. The CDR3 is CASSYSGAEAFF.

This chain uses TRBV12-3 or TRBV12-4 with TRBJ1-1; TCRdb outputs TRBD1, but without DNA this stays unchecked. The CDR3 spans 13 residues. This CDR3 reads CASTPQRNTEAFF.

The J gene is TRBJ1-2, the V gene TRBV18; lacking DNA, the TRBD1 call made by TCRdb goes unchecked. Germline V gene sequence: CDR1 KGHSH, CDR2 LQKENI. The CDR3 has 13 amino acids. The CDR3 reads CASSPNRDYGYTF.

The V and J genes are TRBV6-1 and TRBJ2-7; TCRdb outputs TRBD1, but without DNA this stays unchecked. CDR3 length: 14 amino acids. Germline V CDR1 and CDR2: MNHNS, SASEGT. The CDR3 region is CASRTGPSSYEQYF.

The chain joins TRBV29-1 to TRBJ2-3; no DNA is available, so the TRBD2 call from TCRdb remains unchecked. The CDR3 length is 13 residues. CDR1 is SQVTM and CDR2 is ANQGSEA in the germline V gene. CDR3 in amino acids: CSVLAGGIDTQYF.

The chain carries TRBV20-1 and TRBJ2-2; TCRdb outputs TRBD2, but without DNA this stays unchecked. This CDR3 comprises 14 residues. The germline CDR1 and CDR2 sequences are DFQATT and SNEGSKA (reference sequence). CDR3: CSARRGSGTGELFF.

The chain carries TRBV20-1 and TRBJ2-2; absent DNA, TCRdb's TRBD1 call cannot be checked. Germline CDR1 DFQATT, CDR2 SNEGSKA (reference sequence). CDR3 length: 16 residues. The CDR3 region is CSARHNRGRDTGELFF.